This is a list of T cell receptor beta chains from one sample in a study of CD8+ T cells in alopecia areata. Produced via immunoSEQ multiplex PCR; TCRdb's table is partial and in-frame only. The sample lists about 97,000 clones, roughly two fifths seen once, with approximately 1.5% in the top ten. Sequencing was carried out using CD4+ T cells sorted from blood. The receptors derive from a human donor with alopecia areata. Both conserved end residues are part of each CDR3. The order of the fields is V gene, clone size, D gene, J gene, CDR3 DNA, CDR3 protein. A D gene is named only where the DNA matches it firmly. Where a row states a size, it is once, few, many or the class of an expanded clone; other rows omit it.

TRBV10-3,NA,NA,TRBJ2-1,TGTGCCATCAGTGGGTCGGGATTCCCCGATGAGCAGTTCTTC,CAISGSGFPDEQFF
TRBV29-1,NA,NA,TRBJ1-2,TGCAGCGTTGATCTTCCTGGCAGGGCCTATGGCTACACCTTC,CSVDLPGRAYGYTF
TRBV30,once,NA,TRBJ1-5,TGTGCCTGGAGTGTCGGCAGCAATCAGCCCCAGCATTTT,CAWSVGSNQPQHF
TRBV28,NA,NA,TRBJ2-3,TGTGCCAGCAGTTACGTTCGGGAGCGGTCTTCTAGCACAGATACGCAGTATTTT,CASSYVRERSSSTDTQYF
TRBV5-6,once,NA,TRBJ2-1,TGTGCCAGCAGCTTGAGGTCTAATCGCCTTAGTAATGAGCAGTTCTTC,CASSLRSNRLSNEQFF
TRBV13,NA,NA,TRBJ2-5,TGTGCCAGCAGCACCTGGACCGTAGAGACCCAGTACTTC,CASSTWTVETQYF
TRBV29-1,few,NA,TRBJ1-1,TGCAGCGTTGACGGGCTTTCGGCCGCTTTCTTT,CSVDGLSAAFF
TRBV5-6,NA,TRBD2,TRBJ2-1,TGTGCCAGCAGCTTCGGGTTTAGCGGGGGCCGTAACAATGAGCAGTTCTTC,CASSFGFSGGRNNEQFF
TRBV29-1,few,NA,TRBJ2-5,TGCAGCGTTGCTGTCAACTGGGGGGAGAGGGAGACCCAGTACTTC,CSVAVNWGERETQYF
TRBV5-4,NA,NA,TRBJ1-2,TGTGCCAGCAGTTTGAATCGTGGCTACACCTTC,CASSLNRGYTF
TRBV29-1,NA,TRBD1,TRBJ2-5,TGCAGCGTTACGACAGGGGGGGAGACCCAGTACTTC,CSVTTGGETQYF
TRBV7-2,NA,NA,TRBJ2-7,TGTGCCAGCAGCTTAGATACCGGGGGTGGGTTCTACGAGCAGTACTTC,CASSLDTGGGFYEQYF
TRBV6-5,NA,TRBD2,TRBJ2-3,TGTGCCAGCAGTTACTCTAGCGGGGCAGATACGCAGTATTTT,CASSYSSGADTQYF
TRBV6-5,NA,NA,TRBJ2-7,TGTGCCAGCAGTTACTCGAGCTACGAGCAGTACTTC,CASSYSSYEQYF
TRBV5-1,NA,NA,TRBJ2-5,TGCGCCAGCAGCTTGTTCCGAGGGGCAGGGGAGACCCAGTACTTC,CASSLFRGAGETQYF
TRBV9,few,NA,TRBJ2-1,TGTGCCAGCAGCGTACCCCCCATCAATGAGCAGTTCTTC,CASSVPPINEQFF
TRBV10-3,few,NA,TRBJ1-1,TGTGCCATCAGTGACAAGAGCGAAGCTTTCTTT,CAISDKSEAFF
TRBV28,few,TRBD2,TRBJ2-7,TGTGCCAGCACTAGCGGTTACGAGCAGTACTTC,CASTSGYEQYF
TRBV4-3,NA,NA,TRBJ2-7,TGCGCCAGCAGCCAAGACCCTACTCAGGAGCAGTACTTC,CASSQDPTQEQYF
TRBV5-4,NA,NA,TRBJ2-6,TGTGCCAGCAGATTTACAGGGTTTGGGGCCAACGTCCTGACTTTC,CASRFTGFGANVLTF
TRBV28,few,TRBD2,TRBJ2-3,TGTGCCACCAGACCGGGACTAGCTGGAGATACGCAGTATTTT,CATRPGLAGDTQYF
TRBV4-2,few,TRBD2,TRBJ2-1,TGTGCCAGCAGCCCTATTGAAAGCGCGGGGGGGCGGTTAGGTGAGCAGTTCTTC,CASSPIESAGGRLGEQFF
TRBV2,NA,TRBD2,TRBJ2-1,TGTGCCAGCAGTGAGTTCGGGCTAGCGGGGGTGAGTGAGCAGTTCTTC,CASSEFGLAGVSEQFF
TRBV7-2,many,TRBD1,TRBJ2-3,TGTGCCAGCAGCTTAGTGGGGACAGGCACAGATACGCAGTATTTT,CASSLVGTGTDTQYF
TRBV28,NA,TRBD2,TRBJ2-3,TGTGCCAGCTATCGGGGGGACACAGATACGCAGTATTTT,CASYRGDTDTQYF
TRBV30,NA,NA,TRBJ1-2,TGTGCCTGGTGGAGGGGCGGTGGCTACACCTTC,CAWWRGGGYTF
TRBV27,NA,NA,TRBJ1-2,TGTGCCAGCAGTTCACAATTTAACTATGGCTACACCTTC,CASSSQFNYGYTF
TRBV30,NA,TRBD2,TRBJ2-1,TGTGCCTTTGAGCGGGAGGGCTACAATGAGCAGTTCTTC,CAFEREGYNEQFF
TRBV5-1,NA,NA,TRBJ1-1,TGCGCCAGCAGCTTGTGGGGAGGGAACACTGAAGCTTTCTTT,CASSLWGGNTEAFF
TRBV7-2,few,TRBD2,TRBJ2-1,TGTGCCAGCAGCCTAGCGGGGGGGCCGGATGAGCAGTTCTTC,CASSLAGGPDEQFF
TRBV30,NA,TRBD2,TRBJ2-3,TGTGCCTGGAGTAAAGGGGCGCTAGCGGCTTTGGATACGCAGTATTTT,CAWSKGALAALDTQYF
TRBV4-2,NA,NA,TRBJ1-5,TGTGCCAGCAGCCAAGGGTCGACAGCCTGGGATAGCAATCAGCCCCAGCATTTT,CASSQGSTAWDSNQPQHF
TRBV29-1,once,TRBD1,TRBJ1-1,TGCAGCGTGCAGGGGGCACGACAAGCTTTCTTT,CSVQGARQAFF
TRBV7-9,NA,NA,TRBJ1-2,TGTGCCAGCAGCTTGAACTCTAACTATGGCTACACCTTC,CASSLNSNYGYTF
TRBV5-6,few,NA,TRBJ1-1,TGTGCCAGCAGCTTCCAGGGGATTGAAGCTTTCTTT,CASSFQGIEAFF
TRBV5-1,NA,NA,TRBJ1-1,TGCGCCAGCAGCTTGAACAGTGAAGCTTTCTTT,CASSLNSEAFF